This T cell receptor beta chain is from a study of CD8 T cells in Susac syndrome. TEMRA cells were enriched by FACS, and CD4+ and CD8+ T cells were negatively isolated. A word on this clonotype: Its antigen is currently unknown. Compared with germline, one end of the junction differs, possibly owing to a read error.

Study-wide points: As acknowledged by the study, its TCR sequencing and HLA analysis included a relatively small number of individuals.

Reverse transcription of roughly 0.45 to 1 ug RNA used random hexamers. Across 54 Vbeta and 13 Jbeta, immunoSEQ multiplex PCR amplified TCR beta CDR3. MiXCR was run by TCRdb on the immunoSEQ multiplex PCR reads, yielding one entry per CDR3 protein. The table records about 200,000 distinct CDR3 sequences, roughly 96% of them present only once. The CDR3 contains 14 residues. Per the germline V gene, CDR1 is SGHNT and CDR2 is YYREEE (reference sequence). This TCR derives from a human donor with multiple sclerosis. V is TRBV5-4 and J is TRBJ2-7; tentatively, D is TRBD2 (5 bases). Sequencing input: CD4+ T cells from PBMCs. CDR3 sequence: CASRLGLGGGEQYF. In DNA form, the CDR3 reads TGTGCCAGCAGGTTGGGCTTAGGAGGAGGCGAGCAGTACTTC.